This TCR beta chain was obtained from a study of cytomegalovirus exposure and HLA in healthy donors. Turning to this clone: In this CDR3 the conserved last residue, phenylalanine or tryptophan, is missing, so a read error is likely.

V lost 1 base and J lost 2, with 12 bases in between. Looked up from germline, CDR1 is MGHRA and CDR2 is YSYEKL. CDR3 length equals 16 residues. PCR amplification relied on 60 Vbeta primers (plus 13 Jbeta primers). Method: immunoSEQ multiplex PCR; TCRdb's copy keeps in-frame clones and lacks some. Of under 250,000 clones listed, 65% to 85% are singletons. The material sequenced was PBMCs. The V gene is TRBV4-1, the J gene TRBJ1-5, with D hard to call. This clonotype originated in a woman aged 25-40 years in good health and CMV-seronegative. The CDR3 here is CASSQAAGSRNQPQHS. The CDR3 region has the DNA TGCGCCAGCAGCCAAGCGGCGGGGTCTCGCAATCAGCCCCAGCATTCT.